This section outlines one T cell receptor beta chain sequence together with its context. The sample is drawn from a study of blood T cell repertoires in COVID-19. Germline lookup yields CDR1 ENHRY and CDR2 SYGVKD. V lost 3 bases, J lost 0 bases, and 12 bases lay in between. The CDR3 totals 16 residues. Method: immunoSEQ multiplex PCR; TCRdb's copy keeps in-frame clones and lacks some. This sample has around 380,000 clones, with 81% found just once. This chain links TRBV10-3 with TRBJ1-3; no firm D call. The source of this sequence is a human donor with acute or convalescent COVID-19. The donor label of this sample is uncertain. Material: peripheral blood. This chain's CDR3 is CAISDPHTRSGNTIYF. The CDR3 nucleotides read TGTGCCATCAGTGACCCTCACACCCGCTCTGGAAACACCATATATTTT.